The 5 T cell receptor beta chains listed next were all sequenced from one sample in a study of cytomegalovirus exposure and HLA in healthy donors. With 60 Vbeta and 13 Jbeta primers, the PCR was carried out. Assay used: immunoSEQ multiplex PCR; TCRdb lists only in-frame clones, some missing. The sample lists fewer than 150,000 clones, approximately 83% seen once, with roughly 4% in the top ten. The sequenced sample was PBMCs. Receptor source: a man aged 35 to 55 in good health and CMV-seropositive.

V usage is TRBV4-1 and J usage is TRBJ1-2; 8 nucleotides line up with TRBD1. The J segment lost 2 bases and the V segment lost 2 bases, leaving 10 bases of the junction unmatched. This CDR3 contains 17 residues. From germline, CDR1 is MGHRA and CDR2 YSYEKL. As DNA, the CDR3 is TGCGCCAGCAGCCAAAGTTCAGGGGGCGCAGGGAACTATGGCTACACCTTC. Translated, it gives CASSQSSGGAGNYGYTF.

The genes are TRBV7-9 and TRBJ2-2; no clear D gene. CDR3 length: 13 residues. Deletions cut 3 bases from V and 4 bases from J, with 6 bases between. The germline gives CDR1 SEHNR, CDR2 FQNEAQ (reference sequence). CDR3 protein: CASSFGGTGELFF. The CDR3 coding sequence is TGTGCCAGCAGCTTCGGCGGCACCGGGGAGCTGTTTTTT.

This chain connects TRBV10-2 to TRBJ2-7; 9 nucleotides align to TRBD2. With 0 bases clipped from V and 4 bases from J, the junction kept 4 bases outside the gene matches. The CDR3 extends over 15 amino acids. Germline V gives CDR1 WSHSY, CDR2 SAAADI. The CDR3 DNA follows: TGCGCCAGCAGTGAGTCTGTGCTAGCGGGATACGAGCAGTACTTC. Amino acid sequence: CASSESVLAGYEQYF.

This chain links TRBV27 with TRBJ2-3, with 11 bases identical to TRBD2. The V gene's germline CDR1 is MNHEY and CDR2 SMNVEV (reference sequence). With V trimmed by 6 bases and J by 5 bases, 7 bases remained unmatched. This CDR3 region has 15 residues. CDR3 nucleotides: TGTGCCAGCAGGTTAGCGGGAGGGCCCGTAGATACGCAGTATTTT. Translating gives CASRLAGGPVDTQYF.

The chain is built from TRBV9 and TRBJ1-2; the D gene is possibly TRBD1 (6 bases). From germline, CDR1 is SGDLS and CDR2 YYNGEE. This CDR3 contains 14 residues. V was shortened by 2 bases and J by 4 bases, with 12 bases between the two germline ends. The chain's CDR3 is CASSVPGHFYGYTF. The DNA of the CDR3 is TGTGCCAGCAGCGTTCCGGGACACTTCTATGGCTACACCTTC. Variable domain in full (rest from reference TRBV9 and TRBJ1-2): DSGVTQTPKHLITATGQRVTLRCSPRSGDLSVYWYQQSLDQGLQFLIQYYNGEERAKGNILERFSAQQFPDLHSELNLSSLELGDSALYFCASSVPGHFYGYTFGSGTRLTVV.